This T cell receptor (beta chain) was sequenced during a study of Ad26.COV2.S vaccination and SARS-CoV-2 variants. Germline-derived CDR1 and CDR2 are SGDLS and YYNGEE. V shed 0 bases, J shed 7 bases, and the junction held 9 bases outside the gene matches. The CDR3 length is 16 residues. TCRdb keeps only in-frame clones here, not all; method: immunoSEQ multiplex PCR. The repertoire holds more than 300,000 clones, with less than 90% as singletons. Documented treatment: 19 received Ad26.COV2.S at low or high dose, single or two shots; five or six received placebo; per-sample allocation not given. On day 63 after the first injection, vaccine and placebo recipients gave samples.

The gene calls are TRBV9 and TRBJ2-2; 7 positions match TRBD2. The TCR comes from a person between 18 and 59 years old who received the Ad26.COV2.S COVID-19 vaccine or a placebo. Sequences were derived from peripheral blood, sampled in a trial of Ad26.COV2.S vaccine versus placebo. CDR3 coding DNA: TGTGCCAGCAGCGTAGTAGAGGCGGGAGTGGGCGGGGAGCTGTTTTTT. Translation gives CASSVVEAGVGGELFF.